This TCR beta chain stems from a study of human T cells and chemical hapten exposure. Time point of the sample: patch test 1, 2 weeks after DPC sensitization. The treatment was: therapeutic diphenylcyclopropenone sensitization with weekly scalp DPC. This clonotype was observed a handful of times. The germline gives CDR1 DFQATT, CDR2 SNEGSKA (reference sequence). This CDR3 is built from 12 residues. V was clipped by 0 bases and J by 8 bases, with 9 bases between them. MiXCR was run by TCRdb on the RACE reads, yielding one entry per CDR3 protein. The data hold around 190,000 distinct CDR3 sequences, with around 20% observed a single time.

V gene TRBV20-1 combines with J gene TRBJ2-3; no firm D call. Material: whole blood, obtained in connection with sensitization to the hapten diphenylcyclopropenone (DPC). This receptor was taken from a woman aged 50 to 65 with alopecia areata. Some clones in this sample may be carry-over from other donors' samples. DNA of the CDR3: TGCAGTGCTAGAGAGGGCGAGCGTACGCAGTATTTT. It specifies CSAREGERTQYF.